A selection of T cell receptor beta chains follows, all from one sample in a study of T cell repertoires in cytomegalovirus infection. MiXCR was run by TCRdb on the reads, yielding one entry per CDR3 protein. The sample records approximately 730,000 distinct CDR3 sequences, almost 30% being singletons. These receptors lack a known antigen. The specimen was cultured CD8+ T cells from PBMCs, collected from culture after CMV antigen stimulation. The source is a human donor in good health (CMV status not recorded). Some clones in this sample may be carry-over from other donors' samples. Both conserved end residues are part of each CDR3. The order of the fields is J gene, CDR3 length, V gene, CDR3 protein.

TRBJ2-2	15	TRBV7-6	CASSPKGYENGELFF
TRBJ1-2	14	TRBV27	CASKGRESYYGYTF
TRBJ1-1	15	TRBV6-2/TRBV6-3	CAILNRVLGNTEAFF
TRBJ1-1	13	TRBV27	CASSPIGTNEAFF
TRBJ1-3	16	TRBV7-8	CASSPQGSFSGNTIYF
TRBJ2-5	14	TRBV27	CASSSMTEKETQYF
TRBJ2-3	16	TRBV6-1	CASHNSGTGVTDTQYF
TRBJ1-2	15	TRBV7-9	CASNLAGQGNYGYTF
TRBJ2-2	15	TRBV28	CASSPSGGALGELFF
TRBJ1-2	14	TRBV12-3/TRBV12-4	CASSFSRAVYGYTF
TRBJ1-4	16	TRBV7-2	CASSLSSDRLNEKLFF
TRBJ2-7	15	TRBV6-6	CASSYIRDTQREQYF
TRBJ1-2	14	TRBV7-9	CASSLGDSAYGYTF
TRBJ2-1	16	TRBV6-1	CASSDFRTVKYNEQFF
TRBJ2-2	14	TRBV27	CASSFAGGLGELFF
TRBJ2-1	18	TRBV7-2	CASSLYPERGYPKGEQFF
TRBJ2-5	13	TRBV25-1	CASSGGGTETQYF
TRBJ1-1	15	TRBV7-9	CASSLASIGRAEAFF
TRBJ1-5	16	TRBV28	CASSTYTGGGNQPQHF
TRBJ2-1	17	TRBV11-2	CASSLVGRLAGWVEQFF
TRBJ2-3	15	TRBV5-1	CASSVGQAFTDTQYF
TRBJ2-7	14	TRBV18	CASLTSETPYEQYF
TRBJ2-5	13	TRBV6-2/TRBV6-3	CASSLVRRETQYF
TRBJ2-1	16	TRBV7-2	CASSLAPAGGLNEQFF
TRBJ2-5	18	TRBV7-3	CASSLNPLAGGPQETQYF
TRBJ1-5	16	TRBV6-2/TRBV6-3	CASSYPIGGGFQPQHF
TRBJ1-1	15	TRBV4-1	CASSQDGQGNTEAFF
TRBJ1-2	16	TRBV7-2	CASTPEVRALSYGYTF
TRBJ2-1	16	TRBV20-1	CSPARRVVVEGNEQFF
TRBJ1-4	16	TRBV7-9	CASSSSQTGLNEKLFF
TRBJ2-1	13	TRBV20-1	CSALGGLYNEQFF
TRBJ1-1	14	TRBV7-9	CASSLVRTNTEAFF
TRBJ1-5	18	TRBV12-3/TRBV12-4	CASSLRGDSPDPNQPQHF
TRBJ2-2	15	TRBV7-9	CASSLAGANTGELFF
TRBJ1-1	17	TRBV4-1	CASSHSKTDSMNTEAFF
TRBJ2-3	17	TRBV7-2	CASSRPREEGLTDTQYF
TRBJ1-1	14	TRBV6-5	CASSPPYPNTEAFF
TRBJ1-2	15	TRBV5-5	CASSAHRVVDYSYTF
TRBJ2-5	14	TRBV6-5	CASSPLRIQETRYF
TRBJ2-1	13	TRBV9	CASSVGGLNEQFF
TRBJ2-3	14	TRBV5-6	CASSLPGPSGTQYF
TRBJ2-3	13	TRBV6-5	CASSDRGPDTQYF
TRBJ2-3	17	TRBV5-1	CASTSVGSGGRTDTQYF
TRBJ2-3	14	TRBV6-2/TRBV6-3	CASRTTTSTDTQYF
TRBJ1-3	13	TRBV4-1	CASSQDLGVSIYF
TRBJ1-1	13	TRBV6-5	CASRKDLATEAFF
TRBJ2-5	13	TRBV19	CASSSGDQETQYF
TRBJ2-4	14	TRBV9	CASSGRTDKNIQYF
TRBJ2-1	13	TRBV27	CASSLRLLYEQFF
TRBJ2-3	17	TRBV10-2	CASSEYPVRGLTDTQYF
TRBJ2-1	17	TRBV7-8	CASSLVGTGGSYNEQFF
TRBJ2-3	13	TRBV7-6	CASSPVLTDTQYF
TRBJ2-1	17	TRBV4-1	CASSQEVPSELYNEQFF